This T cell receptor beta chain came from a study of T cells in Graves' hyperthyroidism and ophthalmopathy. This clonotype has ten or more counts. Its matching antigen is unknown. What was amplified from RNA transcripts were TCR beta CDR3 regions. Primed by the HTBI set, a first-round RT-PCR was run on the TCR CDR3. MiXCR was run by TCRdb on the multiplex PCR reads, yielding one entry per CDR3 protein. The profile shows hundreds of thousands of distinct CDR3 sequences, about 15% of them singletons. Study observations and caveats: The majority of expanded thyroid clonotypes above 0.001 also appeared in blood.

The receptor comes from a woman aged 18-29 years with Graves' hyperthyroidism. The sequenced material came from blood.

For the CDR3, the DNA is TGTGCCAGCAGCGTAGACCAGGGGAATGAAAAACTGTTTTTT. It codes for CASSVDQGNEKLFF. The chain is built from TRBV9 and TRBJ1-4; a possible D gene is TRBD1 (6 bases). The length of the CDR3 is 14 residues. Germline values: CDR1 SGDLS, CDR2 YYNGEE. Trimming cost V 0 bases and J 5 bases, with 8 bases left between them. The entire variable domain, with the rest obtained from reference TRBV9 and TRBJ1-4, is as follows: DSGVTQTPKHLITATGQRVTLRCSPRSGDLSVYWYQQSLDQGLQFLIQYYNGEERAKGNILERFSAQQFPDLHSELNLSSLELGDSALYFCASSVDQGNEKLFFGSGTQLSVL.